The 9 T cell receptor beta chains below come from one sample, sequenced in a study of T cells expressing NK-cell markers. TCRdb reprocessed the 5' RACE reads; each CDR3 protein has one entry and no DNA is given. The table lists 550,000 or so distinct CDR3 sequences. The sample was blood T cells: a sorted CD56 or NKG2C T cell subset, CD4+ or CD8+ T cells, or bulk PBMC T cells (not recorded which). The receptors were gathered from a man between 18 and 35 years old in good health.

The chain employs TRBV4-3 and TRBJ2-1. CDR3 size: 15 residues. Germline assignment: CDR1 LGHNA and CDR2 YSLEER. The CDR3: CASSQDRQVGNEQFF.

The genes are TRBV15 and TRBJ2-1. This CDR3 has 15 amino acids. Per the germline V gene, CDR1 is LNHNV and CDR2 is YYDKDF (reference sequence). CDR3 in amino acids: CATSRAKATNNEQFF.

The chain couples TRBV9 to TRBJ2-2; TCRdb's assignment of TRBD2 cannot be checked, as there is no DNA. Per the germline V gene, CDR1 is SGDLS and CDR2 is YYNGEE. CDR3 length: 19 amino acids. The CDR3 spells CASSPDGAGGPKGTGELFF.

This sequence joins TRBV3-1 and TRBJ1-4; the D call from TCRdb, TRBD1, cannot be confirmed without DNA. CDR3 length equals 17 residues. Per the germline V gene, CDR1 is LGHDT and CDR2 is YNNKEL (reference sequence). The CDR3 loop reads CASSQDRARSVGVRLFF.

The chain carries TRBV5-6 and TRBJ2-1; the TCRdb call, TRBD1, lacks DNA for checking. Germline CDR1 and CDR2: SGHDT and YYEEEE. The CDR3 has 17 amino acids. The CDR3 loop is CASSLEAAGGSYNEQFF.

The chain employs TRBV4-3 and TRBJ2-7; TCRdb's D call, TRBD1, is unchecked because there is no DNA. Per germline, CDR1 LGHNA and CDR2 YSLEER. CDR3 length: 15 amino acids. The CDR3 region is CASSQRQGIGYEQYF.

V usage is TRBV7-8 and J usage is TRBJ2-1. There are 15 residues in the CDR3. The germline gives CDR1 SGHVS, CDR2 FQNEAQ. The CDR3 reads CASSLETRRYNEQFF.

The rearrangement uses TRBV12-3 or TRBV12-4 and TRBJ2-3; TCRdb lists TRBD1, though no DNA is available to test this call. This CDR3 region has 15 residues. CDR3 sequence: CASSTGQGAVDTQYF.

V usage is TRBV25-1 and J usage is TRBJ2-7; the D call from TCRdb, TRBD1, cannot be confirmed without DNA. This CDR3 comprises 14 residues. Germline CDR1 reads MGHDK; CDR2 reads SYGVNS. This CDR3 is CASTSGTNSYEQYF.